Below, 5 T cell receptor beta chains from the same sample are listed, as sequenced in a study of spatial heterogeneity in lung cancer. Notes on the study in general: How many expanded intratumoral alpha and beta TCRs were present tracked the tumor mutation count, which was a count of nonsynonymous mutations.

TCRdb recomputed calls from the 5' RACE reads with MiXCR, one row per CDR3 protein. The sample holds around 12,000 distinct CDR3 sequences; 4.5% to 6.5% are singletons and the top ten take about 35%. Their antigens are not known. Time point noted: sample taken at primary tumor resection. Material: lung tumor tissue, obtained at surgery. The receptor source for this set is a male donor with early-stage non-small cell lung cancer.

The chain links TRBV4-3 to TRBJ1-4; D unresolved. Trimming cost V 1 base and J 7 bases, with 13 bases left between them. The germline CDR1 and CDR2 sequences are LGHNA and YSLEER. This CDR3 has 15 amino acids. The CDR3 nucleotides are TGCGCCAGCAGCCAAGGGGGAGCTGGTGGTGAAAAACTGTTTTTT. Protein product: CASSQGGAGGEKLFF.

The sample holds a few counts of this clonotype. The rearrangement links TRBV7-9 to TRBJ1-2; 7 positions match TRBD1. V lost 5 bases and J lost 13; bases outside the gene matches: 7. Germline CDR1 and CDR2: SEHNR and FQNEAQ (reference sequence). The CDR3 has 11 residues. As DNA, the CDR3 is TGTGCCAGCAGCGCGACAGGGAGTTGCACCTTC. Its protein product is CASSATGSCTF.

This clonotype was picked up a small number of times. J is TRBJ1-4 and V is TRBV5-6; 7 bases map to TRBD1. The CDR3 sequence is 14 residues long. The ends lost 0 bases at V and 7 bases at J; junction bases unmatched: 3. Looked up from germline, CDR1 is SGHDT and CDR2 is YYEEEE. Here the CDR3 reads CASSLGPGGEKLFF. CDR3 bases: TGTGCCAGCAGCTTGGGACCAGGGGGTGAAAAACTGTTTTTT.

This clonotype came up many times. The CDR3 protein is CSVDTGLEFF. The CDR3 DNA is TGCAGCGTGGATACAGGGCTGGAGTTCTTC. This sequence joins TRBV29-1 and TRBJ2-1; perhaps TRBD1 as D (6 bases). Germline CDR1 reads SQVTM; CDR2 reads ANQGSEA. The CDR3 is 10 residues long. V lost 6 bases and J 14 bases, leaving 14 bases between the germline ends.

This clonotype was counted at least ten times. V usage is TRBV30 and J usage is TRBJ1-1; D unclear. Germline V gene lookup returns CDR1 GTSNPN and CDR2 SVGIG (reference sequence). CDR3 length: 13 residues. Deletions cut 3 bases from V and 4 bases from J, with 12 bases between. The CDR3 protein is CAWSLGQPTEAFF. For the CDR3, the DNA is TGTGCCTGGAGCCTCGGGCAGCCCACTGAAGCTTTCTTT.